The 2 T cell receptor beta chains below come from one sample, sequenced in a study of shared clonotypes between healthy human individuals. Clones were read by immunoSEQ multiplex PCR, and TCRdb kept only the in-frame ones, dropping some. The repertoire consists of under 2,500,000 clones, with 90% to 97% occurring once and the leading ten covering approximately 0.13%. The specimen sequenced was naive CD4+ T cells sorted from blood. Subset in this sample: CD45RA+ positively selected. The source is a man between 18 and 35 years old in good health.

The chain carries TRBV25-1 and TRBJ2-6, with 8 bases matching TRBD1. This CDR3 spans 15 amino acids. CDR1 and CDR2 from the germline V gene are MGHDK and SYGVNS. The trim removed 5 bases at V and 12 bases at J, leaving 12 bases unmatched. The DNA for the CDR3 is TGTGCCAGCAGTCAGCCAGAGACAGGGGACGGCGTCCTGACTTTC. This gives the protein CASSQPETGDGVLTF. The complete variable domain, with remaining parts taken from reference TRBV25-1 and TRBJ2-6, reads EADIYQTPRYLVIGTGKKITLECSQTMGHDKMYWYQQDPGMELHLIHYSYGVNSTEKGDLSSESTVSRIRTEHFPLTLESARPSHTSQYLCASSQPETGDGVLTFGAGSRLTVL.

This chain joins TRBV27 and TRBJ2-3, with no clear D. Germline V lookup: CDR1 MNHEY, CDR2 SMNVEV (reference sequence). Trimming stripped 2 bases from V and 4 bases from J, with 7 bases between. The CDR3 loop spans 13 amino acids. The CDR3 spells CASSLRWADTQYF. As DNA, the CDR3 is TGTGCCAGCAGTTTACGTTGGGCAGATACGCAGTATTTT.